The 15 T cell receptor beta chains reported below all come from one sample, sequenced in a study of cytomegalovirus exposure and HLA in healthy donors. Sequencing used immunoSEQ multiplex PCR; TCRdb keeps in-frame clones, though not all of them. The table includes over 200,000 clones, roughly 85% detected once. Sequencing used PBMCs. The receptors originated from a woman between 18 and 29 years old in good health and CMV-seronegative.

This chain's CDR3 is CASSAGQYQETQYF. DNA for the CDR3: TGTGCCAGCAGCGCTGGACAGTACCAAGAGACCCAGTACTTC. The genes are TRBV9 and TRBJ2-5, with a weak D call TRBD1 (6 bases). The CDR3 totals 14 residues. Per the germline V gene, CDR1 is SGDLS and CDR2 is YYNGEE. V lost 3 bases and J 0 bases, leaving 9 bases between the germline ends.

The chain is built from TRBV7-9 and TRBJ2-7, with 7 bases matching TRBD1. Looked up from germline, CDR1 is SEHNR and CDR2 is FQNEAQ (reference sequence). Losses at the gene ends were 4 bases for V and 0 bases for J; bases not matched to a gene: 3. The CDR3 has 14 residues. The CDR3 DNA follows: TGTGCCAGCAGCTCACGGGACAGCTCCTACGAGCAGTACTTC. It yields the protein CASSSRDSSYEQYF.

The chain has TRBV4-1 and TRBJ1-1; tentatively, D is TRBD1 (5 bases). Trimming shortened V by 4 bases and J by 8 bases, and 14 bases separated the two germline ends. The germline gives CDR1 MGHRA, CDR2 YSYEKL. The CDR3 sequence is 13 residues long. CDR3 in DNA: TGCGCCAGCAGCCCCCCGGGACCGAAGGAAGCTTTCTTT. It encodes CASSPPGPKEAFF.

A note on this clone: The sample carries other DNA sequences with the same CDR3. This chain connects TRBV30 to TRBJ1-5, with TRBD1 identical over 8 bases. Germline-derived CDR1 and CDR2 are GTSNPN and SVGIG (reference sequence). V gave up 0 bases and J gave up 5 bases; unmatched junction bases: 0. This CDR3 is built from 13 residues. The CDR3 loop is CAWSVQGDQPQHF. The CDR3 DNA reads as TGTGCCTGGAGTGTACAGGGGGATCAGCCCCAGCATTTT.

This chain links TRBV13 with TRBJ2-7, with 9 bases matching TRBD1. The V gene end was trimmed by 5 bases and the J gene end by 5 bases; junction bases not matched to a gene: 10. Germline V gene lookup returns CDR1 PRHDT and CDR2 FYEKMQ (reference sequence). This CDR3 contains 15 residues. The CDR3, as DNA: TGTGCCAGCAGCCCCCCCCGGACAGGGGACCACGAGCAGTACTTC. Protein sequence: CASSPPRTGDHEQYF.

This sequence joins TRBV2 and TRBJ1-4, with 8 bases fitting TRBD1. V shed 10 bases, J shed 8 bases, and the junction held 12 bases outside the gene matches. The CDR3 totals 14 residues. Per the germline V gene, CDR1 is SNHLY and CDR2 is FYNNEI. In nucleotides, the CDR3 is TGTGCCACCGAGGGTGCAGGGGGCAGGGAAAAACTGTTTTTT. Protein sequence: CATEGAGGREKLFF.

The chain employs TRBV5-1 and TRBJ1-1, with D maybe TRBD1 (5 bases). CDR1 and CDR2 (germline): SGHRS, YFSETQ. CDR3 length equals 15 residues. Trimming took off 2 bases at V and 0 bases at J, with 11 bases between the two ends. The chain's CDR3 is CASSFDSGLNTEAFF. CDR3 coding DNA: TGCGCCAGCAGCTTCGACAGCGGTCTGAACACTGAAGCTTTCTTT.

The rearrangement joins TRBV25-1 to TRBJ2-7; weak D call: TRBD1 (5 bases). The CDR3 is 14 amino acids. V was cut by 6 bases and J by 2 bases, with 14 bases left in between. CDR1 and CDR2 from the germline V gene are MGHDK and SYGVNS. The DNA of the CDR3 is TGTGCCAGCAGCCCAGGGATCCCTACCTACGAGCAGTACTTC. Its protein product is CASSPGIPTYEQYF.

The CDR3 loop reads CASSHRGPLDYGYTF. CDR3 DNA: TGTGCCAGCAGTCACAGGGGTCCATTGGACTATGGCTACACCTTC. The chain combines TRBV9 with TRBJ1-2, with 7 bases fitting TRBD1. The ends lost 5 bases at V and 3 bases at J; junction bases unmatched: 10. In germline, CDR1 is SGDLS, CDR2 YYNGEE. CDR3 length equals 15 residues.

V and J are TRBV4-1 and TRBJ1-5, with TRBD1 matching over 11 bases. Germline lookup yields CDR1 MGHRA and CDR2 YSYEKL. The CDR3 loop spans 16 amino acids. J gave up 2 bases and V 1 base, and 1 base lay outside the gene matches. CDR3 protein: CASSQGTGGGNQPQHF. DNA for the CDR3: TGCGCCAGCAGCCAAGGGACAGGGGGCGGCAATCAGCCCCAGCATTTT.

This chain uses TRBV6-5 with TRBJ2-7; D possibly matches TRBD1 or TRBD2 (5 bases each). Per germline, CDR1 MNHEY and CDR2 SVGAGI. V was trimmed by 2 bases and J by 2 bases, leaving 10 bases between them. The CDR3 runs 14 residues. CDR3 loop: CASSYIGTTYEQYF. Written as DNA, the CDR3 is TGTGCCAGCAGTTACATCGGGACCACCTACGAGCAGTACTTC.

V gene TRBV27 combines with J gene TRBJ2-6; D call uncertain. Germline CDR1 MNHEY, CDR2 SMNVEV (reference sequence). This CDR3 has 15 residues. The V gene lost 4 bases and the J gene lost 0 bases, with 7 bases spanning the gap. The CDR3 protein is CASSSPFSGANVLTF. CDR3 nucleotides: TGTGCCAGCAGTTCCCCTTTCTCTGGGGCCAACGTCCTGACTTTC.

In this sample, this clone turned up a few times. The V and J genes are TRBV7-9 and TRBJ2-3; TRBD2 aligns across 10 bases. V gave up 5 bases and J gave up 4 bases; unmatched junction bases: 6. The V gene's germline CDR1 is SEHNR and CDR2 FQNEAQ (reference sequence). The CDR3 is 15 amino acids. The CDR3 is CASSRLGTSADTQYF. As DNA, the CDR3 is TGTGCCAGCAGCCGTTTAGGGACTAGCGCAGATACGCAGTATTTT. Combining the CDR3 with reference TRBV7-9 and TRBJ2-3 gives the whole variable domain DTGVSQNPRHKITKRGQNVTFRCDPISEHNRLYWYRQTLGQGPEFLTYFQNEAQLEKSRLLSDRFSAERPKGSFSTLEIQRTEQGDSAMYLCASSRLGTSADTQYFGPGTRLTVL.

V and J are TRBV7-9 and TRBJ2-5; D gene ambiguous. Germline-derived CDR1 and CDR2 are SEHNR and FQNEAQ (reference sequence). Trimming removed 6 bases at V and 5 bases at J, with 7 bases between. The CDR3 extends over 11 amino acids. DNA for the CDR3: TGTGCCAGCAGTCAAGAGGAGACCCAGTACTTC. Encoded protein: CASSQEETQYF.

This chain uses TRBV30 with TRBJ1-1; D unclear. The V gene's germline CDR1 is GTSNPN and CDR2 SVGIG (reference sequence). V shed 7 bases and J shed 8 bases, with 14 bases lying between them. The CDR3 is 11 residues long. CDR3 region: CASNRQPEAFF. Written as DNA, the CDR3 is TGTGCCTCGAATCGGCAGCCCGAAGCTTTCTTT.